The sequence of this T cell receptor (beta chain) was determined in a study of identical twins. V dropped 0 bases and J dropped 6 bases, with 21 bases sitting between them. The CDR3 totals 17 residues. CDR1 and CDR2 (germline): DFQATT, SNEGSKA (reference sequence). TCRdb called the 5' RACE reads again in MiXCR, with one record for every CDR3 protein. The sample yields 300,000 to 400,000 distinct CDR3 sequences, approximately 10% seen once. The rearrangement uses TRBV20-1 and TRBJ2-4; the D call may be TRBD1 or TRBD2 (5 bases each). The sample was naive T cells sorted from blood. The sequence derives from a woman aged 45 to 65 in good health. CDR3 amino acids: CSARDRARAWGVNIQYF. The CDR3 DNA sequence: TGCAGTGCTAGAGACAGGGCGAGAGCCTGGGGAGTAAACATTCAGTACTTC.